The rows below give T cell receptor beta chains drawn from one sample of a study of blood T cell repertoires in COVID-19. Produced via immunoSEQ multiplex PCR; TCRdb's table is partial and in-frame only. The sample lists 150,000 to 200,000 clones, around 79% occurring once. Sequencing used PBMCs or T cells enriched from blood (not recorded which). The source is a man aged 45-60 years who had recovered from COVID-19. The CDR3 runs from the conserved cysteine through the conserved F or W. D genes are given only for firm matches. The size entry is marked missing in some rows and otherwise reads once, few, many or a size class.

V	J	D	size	DNA	CDR3
TRBV28	TRBJ2-7	NA	NA	TGTGCCAGCAGTACACCGGGACTTCCCTACGAGCAGTACTTC	CASSTPGLPYEQYF
TRBV28	TRBJ1-5	NA	NA	TGTGCCAGCAGTTTATCGGCAGGGGGCAATCAGCCCCAGCATTTT	CASSLSAGGNQPQHF
TRBV14	TRBJ2-2	TRBD1	NA	TGTGCCAGCAGCCAAGCCAGGGGGCCCACCGGGGAGCTGTTTTTT	CASSQARGPTGELFF
TRBV14	TRBJ2-3	TRBD1	few	TGTGCCAGCAGCCAGTGGGACAGCTACACAGATACGCAGTATTTT	CASSQWDSYTDTQYF
TRBV5-4	TRBJ2-1	TRBD2	NA	TGTGCCAGCAGCCACCGGCGAAGCGGGGAGTACAATGAGCAGTTCTTC	CASSHRRSGEYNEQFF
TRBV28	TRBJ2-2	TRBD2	NA	TGTGCCAGCAGTCCTTGGAGCGGGGGAGGAGGAGACGGGGAGCTGTTTTTT	CASSPWSGGGGDGELFF
TRBV5-1	TRBJ2-6	NA	NA	TGCGCCAGCAGCTATGGCCTGGGAGGCAAACCCTCTGGGGCCAACGTCCTGACTTTC	CASSYGLGGKPSGANVLTF
TRBV6-1	TRBJ1-1	NA	NA	TGTGCCAGCAGTGAAGTAATTCCGGAGGACACTGAAGCTTTCTTT	CASSEVIPEDTEAFF
TRBV6-2/TRBV6-3	TRBJ2-1	TRBD2	few	TGTGCCAGCAGTTACTGGCTAGCGGGAGGTCCTTGGGCGGGCTACAATGAGCAGTTCTTC	CASSYWLAGGPWAGYNEQFF
TRBV11-2	TRBJ1-4	NA	NA	TGTGCCAGCAGCTTAGAAGAACGGGCTAATGAAAAACTGTTTTTT	CASSLEERANEKLFF
TRBV19	TRBJ1-5	NA	NA	TGTGCCAGTTCCGGACAGTTCAATCAGCCCCAGCATTTT	CASSGQFNQPQHF
TRBV18	TRBJ2-3	NA	NA	TGTGCCAGCTCACCACCTACAGCGGGAGATACGCAGTATTTT	CASSPPTAGDTQYF
TRBV7-9	TRBJ2-5	NA	few	TGTGCCAGCAGCTCCCAGACTAGGCTCCAAGAGACCCAGTACTTC	CASSSQTRLQETQYF
TRBV24-1	TRBJ1-6	NA	NA	TGTGCCTCCACTGAACAGGAATTGTATAATTCACCCCTCCACTTT	CASTEQELYNSPLHF
TRBV29-1	TRBJ2-7	NA	once	TGCAGCGTTGAAGATTGGGGCAGGGGAAACGAGCAGTACTTC	CSVEDWGRGNEQYF
TRBV27	TRBJ1-1	NA	NA	TGTGCCAGCAGACACCGAGTCACAGGGACCACTGAAGCTTTCTTT	CASRHRVTGTTEAFF
TRBV28	TRBJ2-7	NA	NA	TGTGCCAGCAGTTTTGCCTCGGGGGTCTACGAGCAGTACTTC	CASSFASGVYEQYF
TRBV2	TRBJ1-1	NA	NA	TGTGCCAGCAGGGAAAGTGACAGCCTGGCTGAAGCTTTCTTT	CASRESDSLAEAFF
TRBV5-4	TRBJ1-2	NA	NA	TGTGCCAGCAGCTTGGAGGGGAAAGGGGGCTACACCTTC	CASSLEGKGGYTF
TRBV3-1/TRBV3-2	TRBJ2-7	NA	once	TGTGCCAGCAGCCTCACTACTAGGCAGCGCCCATCGGCGCAGTACTTC	CASSLTTRQRPSAQYF
TRBV2	TRBJ2-2	NA	NA	TGTGCCAGCAGTGAATCTATCATTCGGGAGCTGTTTTTT	CASSESIIRELFF
TRBV5-1	TRBJ2-1	TRBD1	NA	TGCGCCAGCAGGCGGGACTCTACAGGGGGCAATGAGCAGTTCTTC	CASRRDSTGGNEQFF
TRBV6-6	TRBJ1-1	NA	NA	TGTGCCAGCCTACCCAGGAGGGAACGAAACACTGAAGCTTTCTTT	CASLPRRERNTEAFF
TRBV5-1	TRBJ2-7	TRBD1	NA	TGCGCCAGCAGCCTGAAGGAAAAGACAGGGGGCCACGAGCAGTACTTC	CASSLKEKTGGHEQYF
TRBV15	TRBJ2-3	NA	NA	TGTGCCACCAGCAGTTTTATAGATACGCAGTATTTT	CATSSFIDTQYF
TRBV1	TRBJ2-3	NA	NA	TGCACCAGCAGCTTACGCTTCCGGGGGGCCCGTAAAGGATTCACAGATACGCAGTATTTT	CTSSLRFRGARKGFTDTQYF
TRBV5-1	TRBJ2-7	TRBD1	NA	TGCGCCAGCAGCTTGGGAGGGACAGGGGTCGAGCAGTACTTC	CASSLGGTGVEQYF
TRBV4-1	TRBJ2-5	NA	NA	TGCGCCAGCAGCCAAGATCTTCCAGAGACCCAGTACTTC	CASSQDLPETQYF
TRBV27	TRBJ2-3	NA	NA	TGTGCCAGCAGTTTAGGCAGGTTCGATACGCAGTATTTT	CASSLGRFDTQYF
TRBV7-2	TRBJ2-5	NA	NA	TGTGCCAGCAGCTCTTCTAGTCACCAAGAGACCCAGTACTTC	CASSSSSHQETQYF
TRBV20-1	TRBJ1-5	NA	NA	TGCAGTGCTAGTCCGACAGCCAGCAATCAGCCCCAGCATTTT	CSASPTASNQPQHF
TRBV3-1/TRBV3-2	TRBJ1-3	TRBD1	NA	TGTGCCAGCAGCCGGGGACAGGGCGGAAACACCATATATTTT	CASSRGQGGNTIYF
TRBV25-1	TRBJ2-2	NA	NA	TGTGCCAGCAGTGAGGTAGGGGCCCTCGGCGGGGAGCTGTTTTTT	CASSEVGALGGELFF
TRBV6-1	TRBJ2-7	NA	NA	TGTGCCAGCAGTGACCCCCCAGGGATCCGACCCGAGCAGTACTTC	CASSDPPGIRPEQYF
TRBV11-2	TRBJ1-5	NA	NA	TGTGCCAGCAGCTTATCTGGGCAGGGACTTCAGCCCCAGCATTTT	CASSLSGQGLQPQHF
TRBV28	TRBJ1-1	NA	NA	TGTGCCAGCAGTTTAACCCGGACAGTTGAAGCTTTCTTT	CASSLTRTVEAFF
TRBV15	TRBJ1-6	NA	few	TGTGCCACCAGCAGAGGGGACACCACCTATAATTCACCCCTCCACTTT	CATSRGDTTYNSPLHF
TRBV27	TRBJ2-7	TRBD2	NA	TGTGCCAGCAGTCTTGCGGGGAGGGGAAGGGTCTACGAGCAGTACTTC	CASSLAGRGRVYEQYF
TRBV11-2	TRBJ1-2	NA	NA	TGTGCCAGCAGCTCGGAGGGCTATGGCTACACCTTC	CASSSEGYGYTF
TRBV7-9	TRBJ2-6	TRBD1	NA	TGTGCCAGCAGCTTACCCCGGGACAGGGGTTCTGGGGCCAACGTCCTGACTTTC	CASSLPRDRGSGANVLTF
TRBV3-1/TRBV3-2	TRBJ2-5	TRBD2	NA	TGTGCCAGCAGCCTAGCGGGAGCGGTGGAGACCCAGTACTTC	CASSLAGAVETQYF
TRBV28	TRBJ1-2	NA	NA	TGTGCCAGCAGTTTAATCGACACCAACTATGGCTACACCTTC	CASSLIDTNYGYTF
TRBV10-3	TRBJ2-3	NA	NA	TGTGCCATCTCTACGAGTGGTGCGGATACGCAGTATTTT	CAISTSGADTQYF
TRBV19	TRBJ1-3	NA	NA	TGTGCCAGTAGTACCACAGTTGGATCTGGAAACACCATATATTTT	CASSTTVGSGNTIYF
TRBV6-5	TRBJ1-4	TRBD1	NA	TGTGCCAGCAAGGACAGGGTGAATGAAAAACTGTTTTTT	CASKDRVNEKLFF
TRBV6-5	TRBJ1-2	TRBD1	NA	TGTGCCAGCAGTTGGGGACAGGGGGGATATGGCTACACCTTC	CASSWGQGGYGYTF
TRBV6-5	TRBJ1-1	TRBD1	NA	TGTGCCAGCAGCCTTTATCAAAAGACAGGGGAAGCTTTCTTT	CASSLYQKTGEAFF
TRBV3-1/TRBV3-2	TRBJ2-5	NA	once	TGTGCCAGCAGCCATATTTCAGAGACCCAGTACTTC	CASSHISETQYF
TRBV5-4	TRBJ2-5	TRBD2	NA	TGTGCCAGCAGCCGGACTAGCTCAGAGACCCAGTACTTC	CASSRTSSETQYF
TRBV5-1	TRBJ2-1	TRBD2	NA	TGCGCCAGCGGCGCGGGGGGGGCCTCGGATGAGCAGTTCTTC	CASGAGGASDEQFF
TRBV10-2	TRBJ1-3	NA	NA	TGCGCCAGCAGTGTCGGGTTCGGCTCTGGAAACACCATATATTTT	CASSVGFGSGNTIYF
TRBV14	TRBJ2-1	NA	NA	TGTGCCAGCACATCTGCGGGAACGAACAATGAGCAGTTCTTC	CASTSAGTNNEQFF
TRBV30	TRBJ1-2	NA	NA	TGTGCCTGGAGTACAGGGAACTATGGCTACACCTTC	CAWSTGNYGYTF
TRBV20-1	TRBJ2-2	TRBD2	few	TGCAGTGCTAGTCAACTAGCGGGGGGCACCGGGGAGCTGTTTTTT	CSASQLAGGTGELFF
TRBV5-6	TRBJ2-3	TRBD1	NA	TGTGCCAGCAGCCGCAAGGGACAGCAGAGCACAGATACGCAGTATTTT	CASSRKGQQSTDTQYF
TRBV7-6	TRBJ2-1	TRBD2	NA	TGTGCCAGCAGCTTAGGGGCCCTTGGGGAGGGTGAGCAGTTCTTC	CASSLGALGEGEQFF
TRBV20-1	TRBJ2-5	NA	NA	TGCAGTGCTAGTTGGGTCCAGGGGCTGGAGACCCAGTACTTC	CSASWVQGLETQYF